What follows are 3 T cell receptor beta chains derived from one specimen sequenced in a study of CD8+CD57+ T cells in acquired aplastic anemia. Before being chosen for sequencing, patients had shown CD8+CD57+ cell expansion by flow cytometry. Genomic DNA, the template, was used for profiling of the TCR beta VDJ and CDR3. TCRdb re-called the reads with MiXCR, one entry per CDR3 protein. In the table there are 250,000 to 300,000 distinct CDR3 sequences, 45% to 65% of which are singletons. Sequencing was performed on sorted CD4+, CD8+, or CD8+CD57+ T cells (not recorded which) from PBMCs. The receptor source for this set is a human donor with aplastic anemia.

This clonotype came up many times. The CDR3 region has the DNA TGTGCCAGCAGTCTCGGACTAGGGATTGTCAATGAGCAGTTCTTC. It translates to CASSLGLGIVNEQFF. The gene calls are TRBV12-3 or TRBV12-4 and TRBJ2-1, with 7 bases lining up with TRBD2. The J segment lost 6 bases and the V segment lost 5 bases, leaving 10 bases of the junction unmatched. There are 15 residues in the CDR3.

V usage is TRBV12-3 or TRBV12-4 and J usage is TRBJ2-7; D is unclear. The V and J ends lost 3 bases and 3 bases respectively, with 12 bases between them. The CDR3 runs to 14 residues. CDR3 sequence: CASSFEVLVYEQYF. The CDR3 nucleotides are TGTGCCAGCAGTTTCGAAGTGTTAGTCTACGAGCAGTACTTC.

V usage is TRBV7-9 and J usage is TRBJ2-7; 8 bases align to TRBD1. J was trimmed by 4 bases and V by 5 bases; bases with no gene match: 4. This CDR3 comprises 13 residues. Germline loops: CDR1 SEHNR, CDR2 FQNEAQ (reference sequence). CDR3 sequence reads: CASSGTGRYEQYF. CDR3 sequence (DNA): TGTGCCAGCAGCGGGACAGGACGATACGAGCAGTACTTC.